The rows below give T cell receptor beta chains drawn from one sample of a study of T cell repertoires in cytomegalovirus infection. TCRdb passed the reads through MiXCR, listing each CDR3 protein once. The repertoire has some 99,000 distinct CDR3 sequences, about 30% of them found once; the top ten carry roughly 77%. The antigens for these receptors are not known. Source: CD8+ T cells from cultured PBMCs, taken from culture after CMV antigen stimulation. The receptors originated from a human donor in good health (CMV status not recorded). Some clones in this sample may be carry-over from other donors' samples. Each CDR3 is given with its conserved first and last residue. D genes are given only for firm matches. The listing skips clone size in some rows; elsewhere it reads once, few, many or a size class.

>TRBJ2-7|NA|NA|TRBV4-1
CASSQDEGGSYYEQYF
TGCGCCAGCAGCCAAGATGAGGGGGGGTCTTACTACGAGCAGTACTTC
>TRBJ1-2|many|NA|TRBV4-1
CASSQDRLTGLYTF
TGCGCCAGCAGCCAAGATCGACTGACAGGACTCTACACCTTC
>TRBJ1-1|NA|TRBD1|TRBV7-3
CASSLQGAMNTEAFF
TGTGCCAGCAGCTTACAGGGGGCGATGAACACTGAAGCTTTCTTT
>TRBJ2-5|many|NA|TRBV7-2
CASSSRETQYF
TGTGCCAGCAGCTCCAGAGAGACCCAGTACTTC
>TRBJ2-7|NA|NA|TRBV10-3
CAISESGSAYEQYF
TGTGCCATCAGTGAAAGCGGGTCCGCCTACGAGCAGTACTTC
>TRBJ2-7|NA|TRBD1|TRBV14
CASSQDRRTGVTPSSYEQYF
TGTGCCAGCAGCCAAGATCGGCGGACAGGGGTCACACCTAGCTCCTACGAGCAGTACTTC
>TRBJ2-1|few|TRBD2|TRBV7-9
CASSLVGTSGGLSSYNEQFF
TGTGCCAGCAGCTTAGTAGGGACTAGCGGGGGCCTTAGCTCCTACAATGAGCAGTTCTTC
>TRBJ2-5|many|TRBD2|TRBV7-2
CASSSLLLAGGGWETQYF
TGTGCCAGCAGCTCCCTACTACTAGCGGGGGGTGGGTGGGAGACCCAGTACTTC
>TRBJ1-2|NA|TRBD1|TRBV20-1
CSAKRDRANYGYTF
TGCAGTGCTAAAAGGGACAGGGCTAACTATGGCTACACCTTC
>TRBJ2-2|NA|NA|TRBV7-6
CASSPGTAGPGELFF
TGTGCCAGCAGCCCTGGGACCGCCGGCCCCGGGGAGCTGTTTTTT
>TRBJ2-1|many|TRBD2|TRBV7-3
CASSSGTSGYNEQFF
TGTGCCAGCAGCTCCGGGACTAGCGGCTACAATGAGCAGTTCTTC
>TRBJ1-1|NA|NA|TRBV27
CASSWDGTVTEAFF
TGTGCCAGCAGCTGGGACGGGACGGTCACTGAAGCTTTCTTT
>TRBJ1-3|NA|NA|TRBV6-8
CASSERDTSGNTIYF
TGTGCCAGCTCGGAGAGGGACACCTCTGGAAACACCATATATTTT
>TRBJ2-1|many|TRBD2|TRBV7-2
CASTFLGLAQYNEQFF
TGTGCCAGCACCTTCTTGGGACTAGCGCAATACAATGAGCAGTTCTTC
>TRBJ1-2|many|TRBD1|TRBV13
CASSLGQGSYGYTF
TGTGCCAGCAGCTTGGGACAGGGCAGCTATGGCTACACCTTC
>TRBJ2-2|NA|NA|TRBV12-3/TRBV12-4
CASSSFAGISGELFF
TGTGCCAGCAGTTCATTCGCGGGTATCAGCGGGGAGCTGTTTTTT
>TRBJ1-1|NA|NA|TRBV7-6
CASSPPGRILEAFF
TGTGCCAGCAGCCCCCCGGGACGGATATTAGAAGCTTTCTTT
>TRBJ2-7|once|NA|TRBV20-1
CSARQGRDFYEQYF
TGCAGTGCTAGACAGGGAAGAGACTTCTACGAGCAGTACTTC
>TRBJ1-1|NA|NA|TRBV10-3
CAISGGEGWNTEAFF
TGTGCCATCAGTGGCGGGGAAGGGTGGAACACTGAAGCTTTCTTT
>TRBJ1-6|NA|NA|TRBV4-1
CASSQVFNSPLHF
TGCGCCAGCAGCCAAGTGTTTAATTCACCCCTCCACTTT
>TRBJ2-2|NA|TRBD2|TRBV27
CASSLIGGTSGPYTGELFF
TGTGCCAGCAGCCTTATAGGGGGGACTAGCGGGCCATACACCGGGGAGCTGTTTTTT
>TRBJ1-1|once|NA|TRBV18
CASSQNDLGDTEAFF
TGTGCCAGCTCACAGAACGACCTAGGCGACACTGAAGCTTTCTTT
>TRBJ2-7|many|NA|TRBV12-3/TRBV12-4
CASTPTRRDEQYF
TGTGCCAGCACCCCGACCAGGAGGGACGAGCAGTACTTC
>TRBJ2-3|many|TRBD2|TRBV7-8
CASSLWTSGGPADTQYF
TGTGCCAGCAGCTTATGGACTAGCGGGGGCCCCGCAGATACGCAGTATTTT
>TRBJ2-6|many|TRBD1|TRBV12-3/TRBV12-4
CASSLGTGAYSGANVLTF
TGTGCCAGCAGTTTAGGGACAGGGGCGTACTCTGGGGCCAACGTCCTGACTTTC
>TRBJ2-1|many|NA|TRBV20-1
CSAPALFGKGNEQFF
TGCAGTGCTCCGGCCTTATTCGGGAAGGGAAATGAGCAGTTCTTC
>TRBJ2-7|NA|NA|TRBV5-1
CASSSGTSTEQYF
TGCGCCAGCAGCAGTGGCACAAGTACCGAGCAGTACTTC
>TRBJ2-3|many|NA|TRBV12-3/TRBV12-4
CASSLGQGLSGTDTQYF
TGTGCCAGCAGTTTAGGGCAGGGGTTGTCGGGCACAGATACGCAGTATTTT
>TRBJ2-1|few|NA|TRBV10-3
CAISESYNEQFF
TGTGCCATCAGTGAGTCTTACAATGAGCAGTTCTTC
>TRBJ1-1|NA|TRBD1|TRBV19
CASSITGTGITEAFF
TGTGCCAGTAGTATTACCGGGACAGGGATAACTGAAGCTTTCTTT